This TCR beta chain is drawn from a study of blood T cell repertoires in COVID-19. Overall study: COVID-19 samples collected from the United States, Italy and Spain covered acute and convalescent phases. T cells, B-cell-depleted T cells, or PBMCs provided the cDNA or gDNA that served as material.

Only in-frame clones appear in the TCRdb table, and some are missing; sequencing was by immunoSEQ multiplex PCR. The data hold 130,000 or so clones, with around 81% observed a single time. Looked up from germline, CDR1 is LNHDA and CDR2 is SQIVND (reference sequence). The CDR3 consists of 15 residues. The V end lost 1 base, the J end lost 3 bases, and 9 bases lay between the germline ends. This rearrangement joins TRBV19 to TRBJ1-4; D unresolved. Input material: peripheral blood. This TCR derives from a woman aged 55-69 years with active or convalescent COVID-19. The CDR3 nucleotides read TGTGCCAGTAGTATAGCTCGGGGAGCTAATGAAAAACTGTTTTTT. Amino acid sequence: CASSIARGANEKLFF.